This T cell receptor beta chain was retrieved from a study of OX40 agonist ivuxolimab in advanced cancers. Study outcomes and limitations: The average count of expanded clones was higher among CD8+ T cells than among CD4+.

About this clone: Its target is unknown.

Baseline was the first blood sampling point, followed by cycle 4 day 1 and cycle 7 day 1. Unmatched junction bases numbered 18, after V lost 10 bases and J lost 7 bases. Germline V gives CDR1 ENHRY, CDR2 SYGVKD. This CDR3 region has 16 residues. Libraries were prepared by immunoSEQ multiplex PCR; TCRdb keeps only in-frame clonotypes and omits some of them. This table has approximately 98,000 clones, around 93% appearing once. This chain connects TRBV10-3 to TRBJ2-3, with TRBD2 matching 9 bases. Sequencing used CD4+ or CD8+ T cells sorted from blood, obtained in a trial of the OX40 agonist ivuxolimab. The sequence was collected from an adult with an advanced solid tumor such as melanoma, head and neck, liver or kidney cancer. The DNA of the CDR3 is TGTGCCACTAATGCGGGTGCTAGCGGGATTTTAAATACGCAGTATTTT. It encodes CATNAGASGILNTQYF.